Shown below are 21 T cell receptor beta chains from a single sample sequenced in a study of blood T cell repertoires in COVID-19. TCRdb keeps only in-frame clones here, not all; method: immunoSEQ multiplex PCR. The data hold 310,000 or so clones, with approximately 90% observed a single time. Sequenced input: PBMCs or T cells enriched from blood (not recorded which). The receptor set was obtained from a woman aged 18 to 35 who had recovered from COVID-19.

The V call is TRBV6-2 or TRBV6-3, the J call TRBJ2-7; TRBD2 aligns across 7 bases. The CDR3 consists of 19 residues. In germline, CDR1 is MNHEY, CDR2 SVGEGT. V dropped 3 bases and J dropped 3; count of bases not matched to a gene: 20. CDR3: CASSYRGGGSDFKFYEQYF. CDR3 sequence (DNA): TGTGCCAGCAGTTATCGGGGCGGGGGTTCGGACTTTAAATTCTACGAGCAGTACTTC.

The chain uses TRBV4-2 and TRBJ1-4, with 8 bases lining up with TRBD1. This CDR3 has 15 residues. Germline CDR1 LGHNA, CDR2 YNFKEQ. V gave up 1 base and J gave up 11 bases; unmatched junction bases: 9. The CDR3 sequence: CASSQALRGLGKLFF. The CDR3 DNA follows: TGTGCCAGCAGCCAAGCGCTCAGGGGGCTCGGGAAACTGTTTTTT.

The gene calls are TRBV5-1 and TRBJ2-2, with 7 bases lining up with TRBD1. This CDR3 is 16 amino acids long. J gave up 5 bases and V 2 bases, and 9 bases lay outside the gene matches. Germline loops: CDR1 SGHRS, CDR2 YFSETQ. The CDR3 coding sequence is TGCGCCAGCAGCTTTGGATGGGACAGTAGAACCGGGGAGCTGTTTTTT. It codes for CASSFGWDSRTGELFF.

V gene TRBV6-5 combines with J gene TRBJ1-6; D perhaps matches TRBD1 (5 bases). CDR1 and CDR2 from the germline V gene are MNHEY and SVGAGI. This CDR3 spans 15 amino acids. V lost 4 bases to trimming and J lost 9 bases, with 16 bases between them. The CDR3 spells CASSWAQGGRSPLHF. The CDR3 nucleotides read TGTGCCAGCAGTTGGGCCCAGGGCGGCCGTTCACCCCTCCACTTT.

The rearrangement links TRBV27 to TRBJ2-7, with D maybe TRBD2 (7 bases). The CDR3 covers 14 residues. The V and J ends lost 4 bases and 4 bases respectively, with 14 bases between them. Germline lookup yields CDR1 MNHEY and CDR2 SMNVEV (reference sequence). The CDR3 loop reads CASSWAGAEYEQYF. Here the CDR3 DNA reads TGTGCCAGCAGTTGGGCGGGGGCCGAGTACGAGCAGTACTTC.

The chain employs TRBV19 and TRBJ1-1; no definite D call. The CDR3 is 11 amino acids. From germline, CDR1 is LNHDA and CDR2 SQIVND (reference sequence). V shed 9 bases and J shed 7 bases, with 12 bases lying between them. CDR3 sequence (DNA): TGTGCCAGCTATTCGGGTTTTGAAGCTTTCTTT. Translating gives CASYSGFEAFF.

The V gene is TRBV21-1, the J gene TRBJ2-7; the DNA was not used to check the table's D call, TRBD1. TRBV21-1 is a known pseudogene. CDR3 length equals 14 residues. DNA for the CDR3: TGTGCCAGCTCTGAGCCAGGGTCTGCCTACGAGCAGTACTTC. This encodes CASSEPGSAYEQYF.

This clone showed up just a few times. This chain joins TRBV3-1 (or the pseudogene TRBV3-2) and TRBJ2-2; D not resolved. V lost 0 bases to trimming and J lost 7 bases, with 9 bases between them. The CDR3 is 14 amino acids. The germline V gene encodes CDR1 LGHDT and CDR2 YNNKEL (reference sequence). CDR3 protein: CASSQDVNFGELFF. CDR3 nucleotides: TGTGCCAGCAGCCAAGATGTGAACTTCGGGGAGCTGTTTTTT.

This clone came up once. This chain links TRBV10-3 with TRBJ1-6, with D maybe TRBD1 (6 bases). The CDR3 totals 13 residues. V was cut by 7 bases and J by 10 bases, with 14 bases left in between. CDR1 is ENHRY and CDR2 is SYGVKD in the germline V gene. CDR3 residues: CAITPGVDSPLHF. In DNA, the CDR3 is TGTGCCATCACCCCAGGGGTTGACTCACCCCTCCACTTT.

This rearrangement joins TRBV28 to TRBJ1-5; tentative D call: TRBD1 (6 bases). The germline V and J ends were trimmed by 1 base and 5 bases, with 15 bases remaining between them. Germline loops: CDR1 MDHEN, CDR2 SYDVKM. The CDR3 has 16 amino acids. CDR3 nucleotide sequence: TGTGCCAGCAGTTTATATCCAGGGGACATGTATCAGCCCCAGCATTTT. This translates into CASSLYPGDMYQPQHF.

The rearrangement links TRBV28 to TRBJ1-2, with 7 bases fitting TRBD1. V shed 5 bases and J 7 bases; nucleotides not matched to a gene: 4. There are 12 residues in the CDR3. In germline, CDR1 is MDHEN, CDR2 SYDVKM. CDR3 DNA: TGTGCCAGCAGTGCCGACAGGGCTGGCTACACCTTC. Protein sequence: CASSADRAGYTF.

This clone occurred once. The rearrangement joins TRBV15 to TRBJ2-3; TRBD1 agrees at 9 bases. Per germline, CDR1 LNHNV and CDR2 YYDKDF (reference sequence). This CDR3 has 14 residues. Unmatched junction bases numbered 5, after V lost 3 bases and J lost 7 bases. CDR3 bases: TGTGCCACCAGCAGGAGACAGGGGGTAAATACGCAGTATTTT. Residues: CATSRRQGVNTQYF.

The chain links TRBV3-1 (or the pseudogene TRBV3-2) to TRBJ2-2; D is unclear. CDR3 length: 15 residues. The V and J ends lost 0 bases and 6 bases respectively, with 11 bases between them. Per germline, CDR1 LGHDT and CDR2 YNNKEL (reference sequence). The CDR3 is CASSQDLLRSGELFF. CDR3 coding DNA: TGTGCCAGCAGCCAAGATCTCCTGAGGTCCGGGGAGCTGTTTTTT.

The chain couples TRBV6-1 to TRBJ2-7; 12 bases align to TRBD1. Germline V gives CDR1 MNHNS, CDR2 SASEGT. This CDR3 comprises 15 residues. With 0 bases clipped from V and 6 bases from J, the junction kept 3 bases outside the gene matches. For the CDR3, the DNA is TGTGCCAGCAGTGAAGCGGGACAGGGGGCGGGCGAGCAGTACTTC. Translation: CASSEAGQGAGEQYF.

This chain connects TRBV7-8 to TRBJ1-2; D is ambiguous. Trimming cost V 4 bases and J 6 bases, with 15 bases left between them. Germline V gives CDR1 SGHVS, CDR2 FQNEAQ. This CDR3 is 14 amino acids long. CDR3 nucleotide sequence: TGTGCCAGCAGCTCCAAAAACCCCTATGATGGCTACACCTTC. Protein: CASSSKNPYDGYTF.

This sequence joins TRBV4-3 and TRBJ1-2; 8 nucleotides line up with TRBD1. This CDR3 comprises 19 residues. With V trimmed by 0 bases and J by 4 bases, 16 bases remained unmatched. The germline V gene has CDR1 LGHNA and CDR2 YSLEER. The CDR3 DNA is TGCGCCAGCAGCCAAGATACAAGGGCAGGGGGCACCACCTCCTATGGCTACACCTTC. It encodes CASSQDTRAGGTTSYGYTF.

This clone was seen a single time. This rearrangement joins TRBV24-1 to TRBJ2-2; 7 bases line up with TRBD2. With 4 bases clipped from V and 2 bases from J, the junction kept 6 bases outside the gene matches. This CDR3 contains 16 residues. From germline, CDR1 is KGHDR and CDR2 SFDVKD. The CDR3 here is CATSEPGRPNTGELFF. As DNA, the CDR3 is TGTGCCACCAGTGAACCCGGGAGGCCCAACACCGGGGAGCTGTTTTTT.

The V call is TRBV30, the J call TRBJ1-6, with 7 bases fitting TRBD1. Germline V gene sequence: CDR1 GTSNPN, CDR2 SVGIG (reference sequence). CDR3 size: 13 residues. The ends lost 3 bases at V and 14 bases at J; junction bases unmatched: 10. For the CDR3, the DNA is TGTGCCTGGAGAAGGGACAGACCAGTGGCCCTCCACTTT. Translated, it gives CAWRRDRPVALHF.

In nucleotides, the CDR3 is TGTGCCAGCAGTTCGCCTAGCGGGGGGACAATCAATGAGCAGTTCTTC. Encoded protein: CASSSPSGGTINEQFF. The genes are TRBV7-2 and TRBJ2-1; the match to TRBD2 covers 11 bases. CDR1 and CDR2 from the germline V gene are SGHTA and FQGNSA. Germline trimming cut 6 bases from V and 6 bases from J; bases unmatched to any gene: 10. This CDR3 region has 16 residues.

The rearrangement joins TRBV7-2 to TRBJ2-7; D is unclear. The CDR3 runs 12 residues. In germline, CDR1 is SGHTA, CDR2 FQGNSA. The V and J ends lost 5 bases and 2 bases respectively, with 7 bases between them. DNA for the CDR3: TGTGCCAGCAGCCCCCGTCCCTACGAGCAGTACTTC. Its translation is CASSPRPYEQYF.

This clone has just one count. V is TRBV7-3 and J is TRBJ2-5; D perhaps matches TRBD2 (5 bases). Looked up from germline, CDR1 is SGHTA and CDR2 is FQGTGA. The V and J ends lost 6 bases and 5 bases respectively, with 13 bases between them. The CDR3 length is 13 residues. This chain's CDR3 is CASSLRGRETQYF. CDR3 DNA: TGTGCCAGCAGTTTACGGGGAAGGGAGACCCAGTACTTC. Filled out from reference TRBV7-3 and TRBJ2-5, the complete variable domain reads GAGVSQTPSNKVTEKGKYVELRCDPISGHTALYWYRQSLGQGPEFLIYFQGTGAADDSGLPNDRFFAVRPEGSVSTLKIQRTERGDSAVYLCASSLRGRETQYFGPGTRLLVL.